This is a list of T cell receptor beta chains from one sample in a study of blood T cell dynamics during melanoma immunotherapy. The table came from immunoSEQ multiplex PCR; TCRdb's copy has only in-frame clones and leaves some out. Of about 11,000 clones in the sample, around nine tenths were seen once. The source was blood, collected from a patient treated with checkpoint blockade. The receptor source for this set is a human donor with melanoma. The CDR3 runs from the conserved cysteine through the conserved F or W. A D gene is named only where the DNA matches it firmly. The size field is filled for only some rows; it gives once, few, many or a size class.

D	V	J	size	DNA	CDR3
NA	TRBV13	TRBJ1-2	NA	TGTGCCAGCAGCTTATCCCCACAGGAGAACTATGGCTACACCTTC	CASSLSPQENYGYTF
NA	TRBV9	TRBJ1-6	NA	TGTGCCAGCAGCGTAGTCTCAGGGGATTCACCCCTCCACTTT	CASSVVSGDSPLHF
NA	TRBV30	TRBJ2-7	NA	TGTGCCTGGAGTGTAAGAAGTGGTCACGAGCAGTACTTC	CAWSVRSGHEQYF
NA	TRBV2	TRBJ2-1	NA	TGTGCCAGCAAGGGGGATGGGAATGAGCAGTTCTTC	CASKGDGNEQFF
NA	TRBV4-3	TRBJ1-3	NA	TGCGCCAGCAGCCAAGATACCCGAGGGGCTGGAAACACCATATATTTT	CASSQDTRGAGNTIYF
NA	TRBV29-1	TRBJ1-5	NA	TGCAGCGCCCCCAGGGCCTACAATCAGCCCCAGCATTTT	CSAPRAYNQPQHF
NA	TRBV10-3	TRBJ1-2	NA	TGTGCCACAGGAAGGACGGACTATGGCTACACCTTC	CATGRTDYGYTF
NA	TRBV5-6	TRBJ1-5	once	TGTGCCAGCAGCTGGTCGGGGACCAATCAGCCCCAGCATTTT	CASSWSGTNQPQHF
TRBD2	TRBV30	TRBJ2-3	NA	TGTGCCTGGAGACCTTCCCTCGTAGGTAGCGGGGCTGATACGCAGTATTTT	CAWRPSLVGSGADTQYF
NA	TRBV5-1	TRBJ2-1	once	TGCGCCAGCAGCTGGACTGGGAACTCCTACAATGAGCAGTTCTTC	CASSWTGNSYNEQFF
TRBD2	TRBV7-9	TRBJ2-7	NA	TGTGCCAGCAGGGTAGGACTAGCGGGGGACTCCTACGAGCAGTACTTC	CASRVGLAGDSYEQYF
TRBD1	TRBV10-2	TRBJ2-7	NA	TGCGCCAGCAGTGATGGGACAGGGGGCCTCGAGCAGTACTTC	CASSDGTGGLEQYF
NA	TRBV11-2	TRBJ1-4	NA	TGTGCCAGCAGCTTCGGTGCAACTAATGAAAAACTGTTTTTT	CASSFGATNEKLFF
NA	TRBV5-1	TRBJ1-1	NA	TGCGCCAGCAGCTTGGGCCAGGAGACTCCTTTAAGCACTGAAGCTTTCTTT	CASSLGQETPLSTEAFF
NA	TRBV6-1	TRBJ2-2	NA	TGTGCCAGCAGTGTAATAACGGGGGCGAGCACCGGGGAGCTGTTTTTT	CASSVITGASTGELFF
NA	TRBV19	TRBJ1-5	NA	TGTGCCAGTAACCCCGGGGGTAGCAATCAGCCCCAGCATTTT	CASNPGGSNQPQHF
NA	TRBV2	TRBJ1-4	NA	TGTGCCAGCAGCCCTAGGGGTTCAACTAATGAAAAACTGTTTTTT	CASSPRGSTNEKLFF
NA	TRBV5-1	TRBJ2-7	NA	TGCGCCAGCAGCGTGGAGGGACAGCTTAGCTCCTACGAGCAGTACTTC	CASSVEGQLSSYEQYF
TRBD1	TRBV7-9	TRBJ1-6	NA	TGTGCCAGCAGCTTAGCCAGGGGGGGGAATTCACCCCTCCACTTT	CASSLARGGNSPLHF
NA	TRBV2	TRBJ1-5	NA	TGTGCCAGCAGTGGAGCGTCCCACAATCAGCCCCAGCATTTT	CASSGASHNQPQHF